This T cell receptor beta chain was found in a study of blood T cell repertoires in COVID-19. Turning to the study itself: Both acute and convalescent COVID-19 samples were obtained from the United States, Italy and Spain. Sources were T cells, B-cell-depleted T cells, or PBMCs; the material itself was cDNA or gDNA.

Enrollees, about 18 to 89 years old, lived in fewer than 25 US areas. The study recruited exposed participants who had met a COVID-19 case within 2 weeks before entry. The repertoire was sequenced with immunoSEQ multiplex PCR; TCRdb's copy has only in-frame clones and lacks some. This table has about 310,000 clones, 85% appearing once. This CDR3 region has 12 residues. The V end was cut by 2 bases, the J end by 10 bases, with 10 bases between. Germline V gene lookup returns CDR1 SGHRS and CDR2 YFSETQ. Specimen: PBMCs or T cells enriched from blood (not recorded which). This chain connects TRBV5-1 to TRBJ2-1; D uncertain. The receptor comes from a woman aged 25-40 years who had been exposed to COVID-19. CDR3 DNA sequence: TGCGCCAGCAGCTTCCAGGTCGGAGAGCAGTTCTTC. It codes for CASSFQVGEQFF. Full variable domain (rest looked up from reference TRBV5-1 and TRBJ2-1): KAGVTQTPRYLIKTRGQQVTLSCSPISGHRSVSWYQQTPGQGLQFLFEYFSETQRNKGNFPGRFSGRQFSNSRSEMNVSTLELGDSALYLCASSFQVGEQFFGPGTRLTVL.